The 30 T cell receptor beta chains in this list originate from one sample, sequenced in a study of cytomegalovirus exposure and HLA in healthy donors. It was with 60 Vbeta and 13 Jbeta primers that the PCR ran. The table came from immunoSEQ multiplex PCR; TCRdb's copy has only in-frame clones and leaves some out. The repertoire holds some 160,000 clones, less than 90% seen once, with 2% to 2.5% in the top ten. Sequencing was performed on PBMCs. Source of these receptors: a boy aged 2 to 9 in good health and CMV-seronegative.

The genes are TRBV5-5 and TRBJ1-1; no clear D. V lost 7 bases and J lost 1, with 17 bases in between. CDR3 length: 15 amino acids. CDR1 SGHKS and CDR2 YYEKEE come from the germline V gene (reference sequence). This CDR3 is CASGRREGGNTEAFF. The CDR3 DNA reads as TGTGCCAGCGGCCGGCGGGAGGGAGGGAACACTGAAGCTTTCTTT.

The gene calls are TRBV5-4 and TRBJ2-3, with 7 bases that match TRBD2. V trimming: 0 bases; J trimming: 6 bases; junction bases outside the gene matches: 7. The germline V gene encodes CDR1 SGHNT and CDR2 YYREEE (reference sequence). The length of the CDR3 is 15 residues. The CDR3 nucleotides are TGTGCCAGCAGCTTGGTGGGAGGGGTCGGGGATACGCAGTATTTT. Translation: CASSLVGGVGDTQYF.

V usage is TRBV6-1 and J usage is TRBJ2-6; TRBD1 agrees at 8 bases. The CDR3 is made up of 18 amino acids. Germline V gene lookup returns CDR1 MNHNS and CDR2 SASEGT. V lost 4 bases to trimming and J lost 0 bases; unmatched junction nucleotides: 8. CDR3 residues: CASSAIDRGLSGANVLTF. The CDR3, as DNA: TGTGCCAGCAGTGCCATAGACAGGGGTCTCTCTGGGGCCAACGTCCTGACTTTC.

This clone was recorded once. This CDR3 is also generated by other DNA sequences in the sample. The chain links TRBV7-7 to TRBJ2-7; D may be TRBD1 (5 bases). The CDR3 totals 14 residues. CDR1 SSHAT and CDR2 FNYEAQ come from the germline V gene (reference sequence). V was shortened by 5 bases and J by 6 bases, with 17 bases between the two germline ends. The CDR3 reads CASSPITGPTEQYF. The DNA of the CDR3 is TGTGCCAGCAGCCCTATAACAGGTCCCACCGAGCAGTACTTC.

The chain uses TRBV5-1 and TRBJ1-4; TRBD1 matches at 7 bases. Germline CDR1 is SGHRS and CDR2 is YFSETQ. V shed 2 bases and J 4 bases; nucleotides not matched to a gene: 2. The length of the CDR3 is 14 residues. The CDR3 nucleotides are TGCGCCAGCAGCTTCAGGGGGAGTAATGAAAAACTGTTTTTT. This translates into CASSFRGSNEKLFF.

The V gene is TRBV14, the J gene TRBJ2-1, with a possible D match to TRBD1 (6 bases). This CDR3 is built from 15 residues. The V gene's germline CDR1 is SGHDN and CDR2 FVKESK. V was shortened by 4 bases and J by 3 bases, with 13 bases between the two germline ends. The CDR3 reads CASSPQGPNYNEQFF. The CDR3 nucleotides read TGTGCCAGCAGCCCACAGGGCCCCAACTACAATGAGCAGTTCTTC. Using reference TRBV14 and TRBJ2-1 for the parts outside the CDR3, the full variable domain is EAGVTQFPSHSVIEKGQTVTLRCDPISGHDNLYWYRRVMGKEIKFLLHFVKESKQDESGMPNNRFLAERTGGTYSTLKVQPAELEDSGVYFCASSPQGPNYNEQFFGPGTRLTVL.

The CDR3 nucleotides read TGTGCCAGCAGATACCCCCGACGGGACATGAACACTGAAGCTTTCTTT. This translates into CASRYPRRDMNTEAFF. The genes are TRBV2 and TRBJ1-1; the D gene is possibly TRBD1 (6 bases). The germline CDR1 and CDR2 sequences are SNHLY and FYNNEI. The CDR3 runs to 16 residues. V dropped 6 bases and J dropped 0 bases, with 17 bases sitting between them. Full variable domain (remainder filled in from reference TRBV2 and TRBJ1-1): EPEVTQTPSHQVTQMGQEVILRCVPISNHLYFYWYRQILGQKVEFLVSFYNNEISEKSEIFDDQFSVERPDGSNFTLKIRSTKLEDSAMYFCASRYPRRDMNTEAFFGQGTRLTVV.

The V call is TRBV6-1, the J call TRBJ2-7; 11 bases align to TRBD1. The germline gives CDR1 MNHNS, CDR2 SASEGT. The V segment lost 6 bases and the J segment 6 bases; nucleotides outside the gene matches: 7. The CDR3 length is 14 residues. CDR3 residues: CASSPDRGRFEQYF. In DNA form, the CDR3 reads TGTGCCAGCAGCCCGGACAGGGGGCGTTTCGAGCAGTACTTC.

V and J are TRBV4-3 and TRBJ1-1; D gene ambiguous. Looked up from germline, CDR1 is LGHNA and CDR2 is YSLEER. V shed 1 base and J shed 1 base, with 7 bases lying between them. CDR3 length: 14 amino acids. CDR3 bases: TGCGCCAGCAGCCAAGTCGCGAAGAACACTGAAGCTTTCTTT. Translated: CASSQVAKNTEAFF.

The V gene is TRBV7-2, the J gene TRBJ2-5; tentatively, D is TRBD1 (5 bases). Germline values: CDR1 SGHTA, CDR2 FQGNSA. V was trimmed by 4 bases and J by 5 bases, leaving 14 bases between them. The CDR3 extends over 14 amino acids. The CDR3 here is CASSSDSTEETQYF. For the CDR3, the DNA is TGTGCCAGCAGCTCAGACAGCACTGAGGAGACCCAGTACTTC.

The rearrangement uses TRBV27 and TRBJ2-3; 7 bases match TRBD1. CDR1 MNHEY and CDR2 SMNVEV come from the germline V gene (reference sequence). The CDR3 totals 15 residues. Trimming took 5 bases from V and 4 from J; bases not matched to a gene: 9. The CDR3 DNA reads TGTGCCAGCAGTGGGCGACAGGGTGGGGCAGATACGCAGTATTTT. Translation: CASSGRQGGADTQYF.

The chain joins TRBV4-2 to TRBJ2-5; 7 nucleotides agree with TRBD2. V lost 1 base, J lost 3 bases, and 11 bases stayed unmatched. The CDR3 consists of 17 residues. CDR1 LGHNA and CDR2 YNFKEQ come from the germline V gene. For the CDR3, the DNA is TGTGCCAGCAGCCAAGGTAGCGGGCCCAGACAGAAAGAGACCCAGTACTTC. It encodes CASSQGSGPRQKETQYF.

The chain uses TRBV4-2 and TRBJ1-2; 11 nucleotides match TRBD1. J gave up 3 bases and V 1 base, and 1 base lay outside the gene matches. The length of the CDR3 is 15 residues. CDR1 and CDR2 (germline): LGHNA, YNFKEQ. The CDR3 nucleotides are TGTGCCAGCAGCCAAGGGACAGGGGGCGACTATGGCTACACCTTC. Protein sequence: CASSQGTGGDYGYTF.

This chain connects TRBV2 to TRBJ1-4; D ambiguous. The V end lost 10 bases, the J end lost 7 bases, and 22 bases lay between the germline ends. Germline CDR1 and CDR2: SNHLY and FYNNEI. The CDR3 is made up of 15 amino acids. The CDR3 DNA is TGTGCCACCTCGCGGGGTCAAGGGTTTGGTGAAAAACTGTTTTTT. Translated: CATSRGQGFGEKLFF.

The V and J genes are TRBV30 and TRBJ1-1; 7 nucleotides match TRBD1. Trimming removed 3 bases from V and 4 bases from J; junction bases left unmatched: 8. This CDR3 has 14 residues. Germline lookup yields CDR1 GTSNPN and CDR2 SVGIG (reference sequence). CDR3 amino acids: CAWRDKGAFTEAFF. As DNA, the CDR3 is TGTGCCTGGAGGGATAAGGGGGCTTTCACTGAAGCTTTCTTT.

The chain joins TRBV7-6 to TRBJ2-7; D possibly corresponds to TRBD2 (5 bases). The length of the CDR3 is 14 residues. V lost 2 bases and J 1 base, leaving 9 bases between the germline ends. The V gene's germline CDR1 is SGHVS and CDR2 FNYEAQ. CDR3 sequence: CASSLFEGSYEQYF. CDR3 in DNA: TGTGCCAGCAGCTTATTTGAGGGATCCTACGAGCAGTACTTC.

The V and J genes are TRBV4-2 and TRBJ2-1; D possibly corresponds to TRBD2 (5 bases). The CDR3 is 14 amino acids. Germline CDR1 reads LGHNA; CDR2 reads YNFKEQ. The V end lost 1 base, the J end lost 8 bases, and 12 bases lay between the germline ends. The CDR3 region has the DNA TGTGCCAGCAGCCAAGTTGAGGACTCTTATGAGCAGTTCTTC. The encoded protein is CASSQVEDSYEQFF.

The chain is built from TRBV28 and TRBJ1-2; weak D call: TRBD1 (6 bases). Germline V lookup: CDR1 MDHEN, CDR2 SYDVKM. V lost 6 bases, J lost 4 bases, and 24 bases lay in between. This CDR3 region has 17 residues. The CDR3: CASSFIPPIQDSYGYTF. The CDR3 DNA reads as TGTGCCAGCAGCTTTATACCCCCTATACAGGACAGCTATGGCTACACCTTC.

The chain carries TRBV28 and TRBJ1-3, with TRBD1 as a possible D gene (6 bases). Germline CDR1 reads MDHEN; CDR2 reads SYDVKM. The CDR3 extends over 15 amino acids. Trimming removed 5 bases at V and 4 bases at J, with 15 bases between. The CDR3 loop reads CASSRPTTGGNTIYF. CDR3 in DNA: TGTGCCAGCAGTCGACCGACGACAGGCGGAAACACCATATATTTT.

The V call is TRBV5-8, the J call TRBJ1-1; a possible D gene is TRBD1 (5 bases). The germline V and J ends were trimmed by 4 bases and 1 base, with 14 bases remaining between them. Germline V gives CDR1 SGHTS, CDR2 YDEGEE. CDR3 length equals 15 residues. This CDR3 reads CASSPGGIANTEAFF. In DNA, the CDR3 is TGTGCCAGCAGCCCGGGGGGTATAGCGAACACTGAAGCTTTCTTT.

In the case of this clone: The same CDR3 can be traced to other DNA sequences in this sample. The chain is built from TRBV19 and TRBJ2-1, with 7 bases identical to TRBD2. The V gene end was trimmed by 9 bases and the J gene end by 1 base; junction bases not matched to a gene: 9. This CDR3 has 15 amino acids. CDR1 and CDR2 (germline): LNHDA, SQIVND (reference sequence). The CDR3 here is CASSSLAGSYNEQFF. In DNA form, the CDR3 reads TGTGCCAGCTCCAGTTTAGCGGGTTCCTACAATGAGCAGTTCTTC.

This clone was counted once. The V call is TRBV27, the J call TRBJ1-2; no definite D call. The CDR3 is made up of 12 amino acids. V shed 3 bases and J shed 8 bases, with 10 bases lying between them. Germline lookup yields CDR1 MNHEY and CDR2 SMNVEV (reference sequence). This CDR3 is CASSFGRGGYTF. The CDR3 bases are TGTGCCAGCAGTTTTGGTCGAGGGGGCTACACCTTC.

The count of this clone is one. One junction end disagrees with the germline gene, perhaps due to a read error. CDR3: CASSLWDRGTDTQYF. The DNA of the CDR3 is TGTGCCAGCAGTCTATGGGACAGGGGAACAGATACGCAGTATTTT. The chain combines TRBV28 with TRBJ2-3; 10 bases are shared with TRBD1. The V gene's germline CDR1 is MDHEN and CDR2 SYDVKM. This CDR3 contains 15 residues.

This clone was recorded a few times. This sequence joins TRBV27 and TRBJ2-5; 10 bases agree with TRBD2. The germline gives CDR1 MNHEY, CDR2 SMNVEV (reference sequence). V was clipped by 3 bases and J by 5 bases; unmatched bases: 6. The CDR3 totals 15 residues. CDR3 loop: CASSLERGGMETQYF. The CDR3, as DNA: TGTGCCAGCAGTTTGGAGCGGGGGGGCATGGAGACCCAGTACTTC.

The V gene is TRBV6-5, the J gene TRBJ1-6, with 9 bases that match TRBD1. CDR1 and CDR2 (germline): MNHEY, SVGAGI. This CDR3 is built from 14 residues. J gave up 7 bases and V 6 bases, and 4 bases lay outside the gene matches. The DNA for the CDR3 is TGTGCCAGCAGAACCGGGACAGGGAATTCACCCCTCCACTTT. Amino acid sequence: CASRTGTGNSPLHF.

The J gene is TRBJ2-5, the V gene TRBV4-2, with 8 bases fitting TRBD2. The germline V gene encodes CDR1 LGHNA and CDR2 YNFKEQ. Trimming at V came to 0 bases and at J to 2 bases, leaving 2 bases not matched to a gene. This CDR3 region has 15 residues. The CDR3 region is CASSQDRGGQETQYF. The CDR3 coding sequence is TGTGCCAGCAGCCAAGATCGCGGGGGGCAAGAGACCCAGTACTTC.

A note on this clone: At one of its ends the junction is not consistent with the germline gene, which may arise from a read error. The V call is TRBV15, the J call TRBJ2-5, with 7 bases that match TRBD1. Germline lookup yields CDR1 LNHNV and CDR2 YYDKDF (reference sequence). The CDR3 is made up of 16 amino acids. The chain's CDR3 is CATSRADRFYQETQYF. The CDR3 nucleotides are TGTGCCACCAGCCGGGCGGACAGGTTCTACCAGGAGACCCAGTACTTC.

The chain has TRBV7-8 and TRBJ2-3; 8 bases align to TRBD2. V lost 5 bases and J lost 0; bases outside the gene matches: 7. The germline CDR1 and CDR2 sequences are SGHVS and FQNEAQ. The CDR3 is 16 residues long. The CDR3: CASSGSAGESTDTQYF. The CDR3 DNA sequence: TGTGCCAGCAGCGGGTCAGCGGGAGAAAGCACAGATACGCAGTATTTT.

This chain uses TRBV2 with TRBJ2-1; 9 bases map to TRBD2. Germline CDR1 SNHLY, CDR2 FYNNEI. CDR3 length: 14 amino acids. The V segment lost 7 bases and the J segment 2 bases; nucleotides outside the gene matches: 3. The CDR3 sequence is CASMRGGPYNEQFF. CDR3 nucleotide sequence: TGTGCCAGCATGCGGGGGGGGCCCTACAATGAGCAGTTCTTC.

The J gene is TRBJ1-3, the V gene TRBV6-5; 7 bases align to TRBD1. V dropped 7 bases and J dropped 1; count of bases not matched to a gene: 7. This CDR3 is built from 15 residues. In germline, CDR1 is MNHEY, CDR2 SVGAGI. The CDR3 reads CASTQTGRSGNTIYF. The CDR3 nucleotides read TGTGCCAGCACCCAGACAGGGAGGTCTGGAAACACCATATATTTT.